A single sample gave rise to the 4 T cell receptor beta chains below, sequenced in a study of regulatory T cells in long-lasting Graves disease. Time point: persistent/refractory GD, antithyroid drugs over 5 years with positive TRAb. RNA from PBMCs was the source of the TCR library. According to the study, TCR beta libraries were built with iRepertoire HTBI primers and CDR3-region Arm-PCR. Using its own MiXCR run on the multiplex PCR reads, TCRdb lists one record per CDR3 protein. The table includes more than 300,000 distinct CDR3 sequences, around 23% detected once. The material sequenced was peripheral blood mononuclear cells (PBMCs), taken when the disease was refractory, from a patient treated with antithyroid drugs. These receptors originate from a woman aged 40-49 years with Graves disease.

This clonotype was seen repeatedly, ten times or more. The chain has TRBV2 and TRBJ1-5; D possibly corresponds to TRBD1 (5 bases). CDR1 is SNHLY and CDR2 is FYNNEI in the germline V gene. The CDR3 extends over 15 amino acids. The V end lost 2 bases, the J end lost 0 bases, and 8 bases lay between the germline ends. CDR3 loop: CASSELQASNQPQHF. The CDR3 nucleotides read TGTGCCAGCAGTGAATTACAGGCTAGCAATCAGCCCCAGCATTTT. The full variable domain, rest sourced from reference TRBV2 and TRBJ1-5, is EPEVTQTPSHQVTQMGQEVILRCVPISNHLYFYWYRQILGQKVEFLVSFYNNEISEKSEIFDDQFSVERPDGSNFTLKIRSTKLEDSAMYFCASSELQASNQPQHFGDGTRLSIL.

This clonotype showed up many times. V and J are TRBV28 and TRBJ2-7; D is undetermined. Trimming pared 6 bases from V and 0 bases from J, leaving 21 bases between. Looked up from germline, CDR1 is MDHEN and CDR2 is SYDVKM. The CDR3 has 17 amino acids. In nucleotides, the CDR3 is TGTGCCAGCAGCCCCCAGACACTGGCCCAGGTCTCCTACGAGCAGTACTTC. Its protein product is CASSPQTLAQVSYEQYF.

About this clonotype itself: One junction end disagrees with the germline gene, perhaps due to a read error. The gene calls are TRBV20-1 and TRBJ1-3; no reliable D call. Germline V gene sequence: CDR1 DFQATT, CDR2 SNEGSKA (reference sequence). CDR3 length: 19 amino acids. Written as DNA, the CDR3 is TGCAGTGCTAGACCCCCCTCAGTGACACCCCCATTTTCTGAAAACACCATATATTTT. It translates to CSARPPSVTPPFSENTIYF.

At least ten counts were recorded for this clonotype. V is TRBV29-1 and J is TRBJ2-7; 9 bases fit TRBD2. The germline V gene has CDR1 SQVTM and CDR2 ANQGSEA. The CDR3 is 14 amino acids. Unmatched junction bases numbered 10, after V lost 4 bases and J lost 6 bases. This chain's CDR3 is CSVVFSGRQTEQYF. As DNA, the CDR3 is TGCAGCGTTGTGTTTAGCGGGAGACAAACCGAGCAGTACTTC.